The clone carrying this TCR beta chain occurred many times. Its antigen is as yet unknown. Time point of the sample: patch test 1, 2 weeks after DPC sensitization. Treatment described: therapeutic diphenylcyclopropenone sensitization with weekly scalp DPC. Patients had alopecia, were aged 18 to 70, and were not pregnant. The library tagged individual cDNA molecules with unique molecular identifiers. TCRdb called the RACE reads again in MiXCR, with one record for every CDR3 protein. The sample lists about 380,000 distinct CDR3 sequences, roughly 5% occurring once. The sample originates from a study of human T cells and chemical hapten exposure. Regarding the study as a whole: Compared with pre-sensitization or healthy control sets, expanded TCRs clustered more. There was no change with DPC sensitization in TCRs above 1 in 1000 frequency.

V dropped 6 bases and J dropped 3; count of bases not matched to a gene: 4. CDR1 is SQVTM, CDR2 ANQGSEA, per germline. CDR3 length equals 14 residues. J is TRBJ1-4 and V is TRBV29-1; TRBD1 matches 10 bases. The material sequenced was whole blood, taken in connection with sensitization to the hapten diphenylcyclopropenone (DPC). The source of this sequence is a woman in her 50s with alopecia areata. Some clones in this sample may be carry-over from other donors' samples. CDR3 sequence (DNA): TGCAGCGTGACAGGGGGCGACCCTAATGAAAAACTGTTTTTT. Amino acids: CSVTGGDPNEKLFF.